This TCR beta chain originates from a study of circulating and synovial CD4+ cells in juvenile arthritis. The CDR3 totals 14 residues. Unmatched junction bases numbered 5, after V lost 6 bases and J lost 6 bases. Germline V gene data show CDR1 as MNHNY and CDR2 as SVGAGI (reference sequence). Produced via immunoSEQ multiplex PCR; TCRdb's table is partial and in-frame only. The table records under 40,000 clones, about 95% of them present only once. The chain employs TRBV6-6 and TRBJ2-5, with TRBD2 identical over 12 bases. Sequenced sample: CD4+ T cells from blood. This receptor was identified in a human donor with juvenile idiopathic arthritis. The CDR3 nucleotides read TGTGCCAGCAGAGTGACTAGCGGGAGCCAGACCCAGTACTTC. Protein product: CASRVTSGSQTQYF.